The next 32 T cell receptor beta chains were all read from a single sample in a study of T cell responses to AZD1222 COVID-19 vaccine. TCRdb keeps only in-frame clones here, not all; method: immunoSEQ multiplex PCR. Of 100,000 to 150,000 clones listed, roughly 90% are singletons. Specimen: peripheral blood, collected 28 days after the second AZD1222 dose. The receptor set was obtained from an adult who received the AZD1222 COVID-19 vaccine.

This sequence joins TRBV7-2 and TRBJ1-2; D is uncertain. This CDR3 has 12 amino acids. CDR1 SGHTA and CDR2 FQGNSA come from the germline V gene. The V gene lost 0 bases and the J gene lost 8 bases, with 7 bases spanning the gap. The CDR3 loop reads CASSLAGVGYTF. As DNA, the CDR3 is TGTGCCAGCAGCTTAGCAGGCGTAGGCTACACCTTC.

In this sample, this clone turned up a few times. The chain couples TRBV12-3 or TRBV12-4 to TRBJ1-4; D is undetermined. This CDR3 is 11 amino acids long. Between the trimmed V and J ends, which lost 5 bases and 12 bases, there was a span of 10 bases. As DNA, the CDR3 is TGTGCCAGCAGTGGAGAGGGCGAACTGTTTTTT. This codes for CASSGEGELFF.

V is TRBV5-1 and J is TRBJ1-3, with D possibly being TRBD1 (5 bases). The CDR3 runs to 16 residues. Between the trimmed V and J ends, which lost 4 bases and 0 bases, there was a span of 14 bases. CDR1 and CDR2 from the germline V gene are SGHRS and YFSETQ. The CDR3 loop is CASSEGPYLSGNTIYF. The CDR3 DNA reads TGCGCCAGCAGCGAGGGACCCTACCTCTCTGGAAACACCATATATTTT.

The chain is built from TRBV9 and TRBJ1-1; D perhaps matches TRBD1 (5 bases). V lost 0 bases and J 1 base, leaving 10 bases between the germline ends. This CDR3 is 15 amino acids long. The germline V gene has CDR1 SGDLS and CDR2 YYNGEE. The CDR3 nucleotides are TGTGCCAGCAGCGTAGAAGGGGCTGGGAACACTGAAGCTTTCTTT. Residues: CASSVEGAGNTEAFF.

This sequence joins TRBV12-3 or TRBV12-4 and TRBJ2-1, with a tentative D call TRBD2 (5 bases). The V end lost 4 bases, the J end lost 9 bases, and 10 bases lay between the germline ends. This CDR3 comprises 12 residues. CDR3 protein: CASSYDYLEQFF. DNA of the CDR3: TGTGCCAGCAGTTACGACTACCTTGAGCAGTTCTTC.

V usage is TRBV30 and J usage is TRBJ1-6; D is unclear. CDR1 and CDR2 from the germline V gene are GTSNPN and SVGIG (reference sequence). CDR3 length equals 13 residues. V was cut by 4 bases and J by 0 bases, with 4 bases left in between. The CDR3 protein is CAWTLSYNSPLHF. In DNA form, the CDR3 reads TGTGCCTGGACCCTCTCCTATAATTCACCCCTCCACTTT.

V gene TRBV2 combines with J gene TRBJ1-2; 8 positions agree with TRBD1. The length of the CDR3 is 15 residues. Per germline, CDR1 SNHLY and CDR2 FYNNEI. The trim removed 6 bases at V and 6 bases at J, leaving 12 bases unmatched. The CDR3: CASRDRTGYKDGYTF. CDR3 sequence (DNA): TGTGCCAGCAGGGATCGGACAGGGTATAAAGATGGCTACACCTTC.

The chain recombines TRBV30 with TRBJ1-4, with TRBD1 matching over 11 bases. CDR1 is GTSNPN, CDR2 SVGIG, per germline (reference sequence). There are 15 residues in the CDR3. The junction had 2 bases not matched to a gene; V was cut back by 3 bases and J by 2 bases. The CDR3, as DNA: TGTGCCTGGAGGGACAGGGGGCCGACTAATGAAAAACTGTTTTTT. It specifies CAWRDRGPTNEKLFF.

The rearrangement links TRBV9 to TRBJ2-1; D gene ambiguous. The CDR3 totals 18 residues. Trimming cost V 4 bases and J 6 bases, with 26 bases left between them. Germline lookup yields CDR1 SGDLS and CDR2 YYNGEE. As DNA, the CDR3 is TGTGCCAGCAGCCCCAACGCCTCGCCGACAATTTTCGGCAATGAGCAGTTCTTC. Protein sequence: CASSPNASPTIFGNEQFF.

Concerning this clone: Mismatch with germline at one junction end may stem from a read error. This sequence joins TRBV15 and TRBJ1-2; D is uncertain. The CDR3 extends over 11 amino acids. The germline V gene has CDR1 LNHNV and CDR2 YYDKDF (reference sequence). The CDR3 region is CATSRDSRHYF. The CDR3 DNA reads TGTGCCACCAGCAGAGATTCGAGACACTACTTC.

The rearrangement uses TRBV24-1 and TRBJ2-7, with 8 positions matching TRBD1. Germline V CDR1 and CDR2: KGHDR, SFDVKD. The trim removed 3 bases at V and 5 bases at J, leaving 8 bases unmatched. The CDR3 consists of 15 residues. This chain's CDR3 is CATSDAAGGGNEQYF. Written as DNA, the CDR3 is TGTGCCACCAGTGATGCAGCAGGGGGCGGAAACGAGCAGTACTTC.

The V gene is TRBV7-9, the J gene TRBJ2-3; 7 bases are a match to TRBD1. V lost 5 bases to trimming and J lost 5 bases; unmatched junction nucleotides: 7. The germline CDR1 and CDR2 sequences are SEHNR and FQNEAQ (reference sequence). The CDR3 is 14 amino acids. The CDR3 region is CASSTGTALDTQYF. The CDR3 DNA reads as TGTGCCAGCAGCACAGGGACAGCCTTAGATACGCAGTATTTT.

This clone appeared once. This chain uses TRBV24-1 with TRBJ2-5, with D hard to call. V lost 3 bases to trimming and J lost 5 bases, with 9 bases between them. This CDR3 is built from 13 residues. CDR1 KGHDR and CDR2 SFDVKD come from the germline V gene. CDR3 DNA: TGTGCCACCAGTGATCCGGCCGGGGAGACCCAGTACTTC. It is translated as CATSDPAGETQYF.

V gene TRBV5-4 combines with J gene TRBJ1-3, with D unclear. The CDR3 contains 17 residues. Per germline, CDR1 SGHNT and CDR2 YYREEE (reference sequence). Between the trimmed V and J ends, which lost 4 bases and 0 bases, there was a span of 17 bases. CDR3 sequence reads: CASSPGSGTYSGNTIYF. The CDR3 DNA reads TGTGCCAGCAGCCCGGGGTCGGGCACATACTCTGGAAACACCATATATTTT.

This chain uses TRBV3-1 (or the pseudogene TRBV3-2) with TRBJ1-2; 7 bases are a match to TRBD1. The V gene's germline CDR1 is LGHDT and CDR2 YNNKEL (reference sequence). The CDR3 sequence is 17 residues long. After removal of 3 bases from V and 0 bases from J, the junction contained 10 bases not matched to a gene. Written as DNA, the CDR3 is TGTGCCAGCAGCCATCGGGACAGCTTCAAGACTAACTATGGCTACACCTTC. Protein product: CASSHRDSFKTNYGYTF.

V and J are TRBV12-3 or TRBV12-4 and TRBJ1-1, with a weak D call TRBD1 (6 bases). The V end lost 10 bases, the J end lost 11 bases, and 23 bases lay between the germline ends. The CDR3 is 13 residues long. The CDR3 reads CAIEYGLAGAAFF. The CDR3 DNA is TGTGCCATCGAATATGGGTTGGCAGGGGCGGCTTTCTTT.

The genes are TRBV4-2 and TRBJ2-7; D gene unclear. V dropped 0 bases and J dropped 1 base, with 10 bases sitting between them. Germline CDR1 and CDR2: LGHNA and YNFKEQ. The length of the CDR3 is 15 residues. The CDR3 here is CASSQDVGPSYEQYF. The CDR3 DNA follows: TGTGCCAGCAGCCAAGATGTTGGGCCGTCCTACGAGCAGTACTTC.

This chain connects TRBV2 to TRBJ1-1, with TRBD1 matching 7 bases. This CDR3 contains 16 residues. Germline values: CDR1 SNHLY, CDR2 FYNNEI. The V segment lost 5 bases and the J segment 4 bases; nucleotides outside the gene matches: 13. This CDR3 is CASSFFRGQQITEAFF. Written as DNA, the CDR3 is TGTGCCAGCAGTTTTTTCCGGGGACAGCAAATCACTGAAGCTTTCTTT.

The V call is TRBV5-1, the J call TRBJ1-1; a weak D match, TRBD1 (5 bases). V was shortened by 4 bases and J by 1 base, with 17 bases between the two germline ends. CDR1 and CDR2 (germline): SGHRS, YFSETQ. This CDR3 spans 16 amino acids. The CDR3 sequence is CASSGAHLRQNTEAFF. DNA of the CDR3: TGCGCCAGCAGCGGGGCACACCTCCGACAGAACACTGAAGCTTTCTTT.

This clone was found a few times. The rearrangement joins TRBV28 to TRBJ1-6; 7 bases agree with TRBD1. V lost 5 bases, J lost 5 bases, and 3 bases stayed unmatched. The germline CDR1 and CDR2 sequences are MDHEN and SYDVKM. The CDR3 is made up of 14 amino acids. CDR3 loop: CASSKGANNSPLHF. Here the CDR3 DNA reads TGTGCCAGCAGTAAGGGGGCCAATAATTCACCCCTCCACTTT.

The CDR3 nucleotides are TGTGCCAGCAGTGAATTGGGAAGCAATCAGCCCCAGCATTTT. Translating it yields CASSELGSNQPQHF. V usage is TRBV6-1 and J usage is TRBJ1-5; no firm D call. Trimming stripped 2 bases from V and 1 base from J, with 6 bases between. Per the germline V gene, CDR1 is MNHNS and CDR2 is SASEGT. The CDR3 is made up of 14 amino acids.

This clone has just one count. The gene calls are TRBV7-9 and TRBJ2-1; D perhaps matches TRBD1 (6 bases). CDR1 is SEHNR and CDR2 is FQNEAQ in the germline V gene (reference sequence). The length of the CDR3 is 16 residues. Deletions cut 5 bases from V and 0 bases from J, with 14 bases between. The CDR3 DNA is TGTGCCAGCAGCGGTTGGGGACATCGCTCCTACAATGAGCAGTTCTTC. The encoded protein is CASSGWGHRSYNEQFF.

The V gene is TRBV12-3 or TRBV12-4, the J gene TRBJ1-6; D uncertain. The CDR3 length is 12 residues. Trimming pared 6 bases from V and 5 bases from J, leaving 5 bases between. CDR3 protein: CASSRNNSPLHF. CDR3 sequence (DNA): TGTGCCAGCAGCCGGAATAATTCACCCCTCCACTTT.

The chain joins TRBV7-9 to TRBJ1-1; maybe TRBD1 (5 bases). Trimming took 5 bases from V and 1 from J, leaving 8 bases between them. The CDR3 sequence is 13 residues long. In germline, CDR1 is SEHNR, CDR2 FQNEAQ (reference sequence). In nucleotides, the CDR3 is TGTGCCAGCAGCCCCAGGGCGAACACTGAAGCTTTCTTT. Protein: CASSPRANTEAFF.

The chain couples TRBV3-1 (or the pseudogene TRBV3-2) to TRBJ2-3; no clear D gene. Germline loops: CDR1 LGHDT, CDR2 YNNKEL (reference sequence). V lost 0 bases to trimming and J lost 0 bases, with 7 bases between them. The CDR3 loop spans 15 amino acids. The CDR3 loop reads CASSQDFRSTDTQYF. For the CDR3, the DNA is TGTGCCAGCAGCCAAGATTTCCGGAGCACAGATACGCAGTATTTT.

The count of this clone is one. This chain connects TRBV5-1 to TRBJ1-2; D is unclear. This CDR3 is built from 20 residues. Trimming took off 4 bases at V and 8 bases at J, with 36 bases between the two ends. Germline CDR1 and CDR2: SGHRS and YFSETQ. The CDR3 DNA follows: TGCGCCAGCAGCCTTGGAGGTTTTTCAGACCACAGATCCCTTCTCTTCGGCTACACCTTC. This translates into CASSLGGFSDHRSLLFGYTF.

This chain uses TRBV9 with TRBJ1-6; 8 bases map to TRBD1. The V and J ends lost 0 bases and 7 bases, in that order; junction bases with no gene match: 12. The length of the CDR3 is 18 residues. In germline, CDR1 is SGDLS, CDR2 YYNGEE. The CDR3 bases are TGTGCCAGCAGCGTAGCCTTTACACCGGGACAGGAGAATTCACCCCTCCACTTT. Translating it yields CASSVAFTPGQENSPLHF.

The chain employs TRBV29-1 and TRBJ2-7, with D perhaps matching TRBD1 (6 bases). The germline V gene has CDR1 SQVTM and CDR2 ANQGSEA. The CDR3 is made up of 12 amino acids. Trimming took off 5 bases at V and 2 bases at J, with 10 bases between the two ends. CDR3 sequence (DNA): TGCAGCGTTATGGACAGCGCCTACGAGCAGTACTTC. Protein sequence: CSVMDSAYEQYF.

The chain recombines TRBV11-2 with TRBJ2-7, with D hard to call. V was cut by 8 bases and J by 4 bases, with 21 bases left in between. CDR1 and CDR2 (germline): SGHAT, FQNNGV. This CDR3 spans 15 amino acids. CDR3 amino acids: CASPLPRRTVYEQYF. In nucleotides, the CDR3 is TGTGCCAGCCCCCTCCCCCGACGGACGGTGTACGAGCAGTACTTC.

This clone was seen just once. This chain connects TRBV29-1 to TRBJ2-7, with TRBD2 identical over 11 bases. This CDR3 spans 14 amino acids. Per the germline V gene, CDR1 is SQVTM and CDR2 is ANQGSEA. V trimming: 7 bases; J trimming: 2 bases; junction bases outside the gene matches: 7. The CDR3 region is CSAETSGTAYEQYF. DNA for the CDR3: TGCAGCGCCGAGACTAGCGGGACCGCCTACGAGCAGTACTTC.

The chain carries TRBV28 and TRBJ2-2; D tentatively reads TRBD1 or TRBD2 (5 bases each). The CDR3 extends over 20 amino acids. The V end lost 9 bases, the J end lost 0 bases, and 29 bases lay between the germline ends. CDR1 is MDHEN, CDR2 SYDVKM, per germline. The CDR3 spells CASLQSLSRGSHPNTGELFF. CDR3 bases: TGTGCCAGTCTCCAGTCCCTTAGCCGGGGCTCCCATCCGAACACCGGGGAGCTGTTTTTT.

This chain uses TRBV10-3 with TRBJ2-7; no reliable D call. CDR1 and CDR2 (germline): ENHRY, SYGVKD. Trimming stripped 0 bases from V and 3 bases from J, with 9 bases between. This CDR3 spans 14 amino acids. CDR3 amino acids: CAISESWRSYEQYF. In DNA, the CDR3 is TGTGCCATCAGTGAGTCCTGGCGGAGCTACGAGCAGTACTTC.